This T cell receptor beta chain was sequenced for a study of blood T cell repertoires in COVID-19. Study details: Specimens from acute and convalescent COVID-19 originated in the United States, Italy and Spain.

V lost 7 bases to trimming and J lost 4 bases, with 10 bases between them. Looked up from germline, CDR1 is SGHVS and CDR2 is FQNEAQ. This CDR3 spans 12 amino acids. How the authors handled the data: Cell counts per sample came from amplifying reference gene primers. Assay used: immunoSEQ multiplex PCR; TCRdb lists only in-frame clones, some missing. The DNA was the basis for D and trimming; V, J and clone size are from that table. The repertoire holds under 200,000 clones, with around four fifths as singletons. Sequencing was done on a sample of peripheral blood. J is TRBJ2-5 and V is TRBV7-8, with D perhaps matching TRBD2 (6 bases). The sequence was obtained from a man in his forties who had recovered from COVID-19. CDR3: CASTLGGETQYF. CDR3 nucleotide sequence: TGTGCCAGCACCTTGGGGGGAGAGACCCAGTACTTC.